The entry below gives a single T cell receptor beta chain sequence along with its context. The antigen is unknown. The data stem from a study of PD-L1 blockade in urothelial cancer. Study-level background: The study started patients on atezolizumab around 2014, giving 1,200 mg intravenously every 3 weeks. In the patient group, about 85% of the roughly 29 were males with bladder-origin urothelial cancer. Overall study results and limits: Tumor-associated TCR clones expanded more in blood at 3 weeks in patients with durable benefit.

Libraries were prepared by immunoSEQ multiplex PCR; TCRdb keeps only in-frame clonotypes and omits some of them. The repertoire includes around 1,800 clones, about 33% of them detected once, and roughly a third sits in the top ten. Germline assignment: CDR1 KGHSH and CDR2 LQKENI. The CDR3 runs to 12 residues. J was trimmed by 5 bases and V by 3 bases; bases with no gene match: 0. The source of this sequence is a man aged 60-69 years with urothelial cancer. The chain joins TRBV18 to TRBJ2-5, with TRBD2 matching 7 bases. The sample in question was tumor tissue, obtained before atezolizumab (anti-PD-L1) treatment. The CDR3 sequence: CASSPGGETQYF. The DNA for the CDR3 is TGTGCCAGCTCACCGGGGGGGGAGACCCAGTACTTC.